This TCR beta chain was recorded in a study of cytomegalovirus exposure and HLA in healthy donors. Broader study findings: A highly shared variant cluster was judged a likely technical artifact. With high specificity and sensitivity, the classifier reportedly diagnosed cytomegalovirus status. Sequencing depth across donors, presence/absence analyses assumed, was roughly uniform.

Remarks on this clone: Its target is unknown.

The PCR was carried out with 60 Vbeta primers and 13 Jbeta primers. Sequencing was performed with immunoSEQ multiplex PCR; in TCRdb, only in-frame clones are kept and a portion is missing. The sample lists some 120,000 clones, around 75% occurring once. The CDR3 is made up of 13 amino acids. V lost 3 bases, J lost 4 bases, and 10 bases lay in between. Germline CDR1 and CDR2: LNHDA and SQIVND (reference sequence). Sample: PBMCs. This clonotype originated in a woman younger than 35 in good health and CMV-seronegative. The V and J genes are TRBV19 and TRBJ2-7; D might be TRBD1 (6 bases). In nucleotides, the CDR3 is TGTGCCAGTAGTATCCGGACAGCATACGAGCAGTACTTC. It translates to CASSIRTAYEQYF. The variable domain in full, completed from reference TRBV19 and TRBJ2-7, reads DGGITQSPKYLFRKEGQNVTLSCEQNLNHDAMYWYRQDPGQGLRLIYYSQIVNDFQKGDIAEGYSVSREKKESFPLTVTSAQKNPTAFYLCASSIRTAYEQYFGPGTRLTVT.